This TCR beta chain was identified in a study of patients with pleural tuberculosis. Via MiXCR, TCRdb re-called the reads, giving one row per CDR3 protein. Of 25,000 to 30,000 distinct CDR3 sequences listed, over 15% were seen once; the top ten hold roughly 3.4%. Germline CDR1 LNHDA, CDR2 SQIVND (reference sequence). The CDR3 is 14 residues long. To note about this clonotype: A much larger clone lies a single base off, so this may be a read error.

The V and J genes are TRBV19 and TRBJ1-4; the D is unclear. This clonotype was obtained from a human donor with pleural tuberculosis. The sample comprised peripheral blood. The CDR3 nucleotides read TGTGCCAGTAGGGACGAAAGAGGGCGCGAAAAACCGTTTTTT. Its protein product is CASRDERGREKPFF.